The next 26 T cell receptor beta chains were all read from a single sample in a study of lymphopenia after photon versus proton radiotherapy. Some clones are missing from TCRdb's copy, which holds only in-frame ones; the method was immunoSEQ multiplex PCR. The sample gives 50,000 to 65,000 clones, 87% of which show up once; 10% to 15% is in the top ten. The sample here was peripheral blood, taken from a patient treated with proton-based radiotherapy. The receptor set was obtained from a man older than 75 with esophageal cancer.

This clone is categorized as medium-sized (0.01 to 0.1%). The chain is built from TRBV30 and TRBJ2-6; D unresolved. Germline V gene sequence: CDR1 GTSNPN, CDR2 SVGIG (reference sequence). Trimming cost V 0 bases and J 1 base, with 1 base left between them. The CDR3 length is 13 residues. The CDR3 region has the DNA TGTGCCTGGAGTGTTTCTGGGGCCAACGTCCTGACTTTC. It is translated as CAWSVSGANVLTF.

The V and J genes are TRBV2 and TRBJ1-4; D unclear. CDR1 is SNHLY, CDR2 FYNNEI, per germline. There are 12 residues in the CDR3. With 4 bases removed from V and 10 bases from J, the gap between germline ends came to 10 bases. CDR3 nucleotides: TGTGCCAGCAGTGGGGAGCGAGGAAAACTGTTTTTT. Translated, it gives CASSGERGKLFF.

This chain joins TRBV18 and TRBJ2-5; D might be TRBD2 (5 bases). The CDR3 runs to 14 residues. Germline CDR1 and CDR2: KGHSH and LQKENI. Trimming shortened V by 3 bases and J by 3 bases, and 11 bases separated the two germline ends. CDR3 in DNA: TGTGCCAGCTCACCGAGACTAAGTGAAGAGACCCAGTACTTC. It encodes CASSPRLSEETQYF.

The J gene is TRBJ2-1, the V gene TRBV7-9; D remains unclear. In germline, CDR1 is SEHNR, CDR2 FQNEAQ (reference sequence). The CDR3 runs to 16 residues. The V end was cut by 1 base, the J end by 7 bases, with 17 bases between. In nucleotides, the CDR3 is TGTGCCAGCAGCTTAGGTAGGGTTGAAGGAATGAATGAGCAGTTCTTC. Residues: CASSLGRVEGMNEQFF. The whole variable domain, remainder taken from reference TRBV7-9 and TRBJ2-1, is DTGVSQNPRHKITKRGQNVTFRCDPISEHNRLYWYRQTLGQGPEFLTYFQNEAQLEKSRLLSDRFSAERPKGSFSTLEIQRTEQGDSAMYLCASSLGRVEGMNEQFFGPGTRLTVL.

This clone has a single count. The chain carries TRBV5-5 and TRBJ2-5; 11 nucleotides agree with TRBD2. Per germline, CDR1 SGHKS and CDR2 YYEKEE (reference sequence). Trimming at V came to 0 bases and at J to 1 base, leaving 5 bases not matched to a gene. This CDR3 contains 17 residues. CDR3: CASSLGLAGTSQETQYF. CDR3 sequence (DNA): TGTGCCAGCAGCTTGGGACTAGCGGGGACCTCCCAAGAGACCCAGTACTTC. Together with reference TRBV5-5 and TRBJ2-5, the CDR3 gives the full variable domain: DAGVTQSPTHLIKTRGQQVTLRCSPISGHKSVSWYQQVLGQGPQFIFQYYEKEERGRGNFPDRFSARQFPNYSSELNVNALLLGDSALYLCASSLGLAGTSQETQYFGPGTRLLVL.

V usage is TRBV28 and J usage is TRBJ1-2; 8 bases are a match to TRBD1. The germline V gene encodes CDR1 MDHEN and CDR2 SYDVKM. V was clipped by 7 bases and J by 3 bases; unmatched bases: 10. The CDR3 is made up of 15 amino acids. CDR3 sequence: CASTPAPGGDYGYTF. The CDR3 nucleotides are TGTGCCAGCACCCCCGCCCCAGGGGGCGACTATGGCTACACCTTC.

This clone appeared once. The V gene is TRBV4-1, the J gene TRBJ2-5; possible D gene TRBD1, 5 bases. The CDR3 has 17 amino acids. The germline CDR1 and CDR2 sequences are MGHRA and YSYEKL. V lost 4 bases, J lost 3 bases, and 21 bases lay in between. The DNA of the CDR3 is TGCGCCAGCAGCCCAAGAAGATATGGGGCCGTAGAAGAGACCCAGTACTTC. It specifies CASSPRRYGAVEETQYF.

The chain combines TRBV11-3 with TRBJ1-1; 8 nucleotides align to TRBD1. With 5 bases clipped from V and 1 base from J, the junction kept 6 bases outside the gene matches. Germline values: CDR1 SGHNT, CDR2 YENEEA. The CDR3 runs to 15 residues. As DNA, the CDR3 is TGTGCCAGCAGCCTAGCAGGGGGCCGGAACACTGAAGCTTTCTTT. It is translated as CASSLAGGRNTEAFF.

This clone was seen a handful of times. The rearrangement links TRBV7-9 to TRBJ1-2; the D is unclear. This CDR3 is built from 13 residues. Germline CDR1 reads SEHNR; CDR2 reads FQNEAQ (reference sequence). Trimming removed 4 bases from V and 4 bases from J, with 10 bases in between. In DNA, the CDR3 is TGTGCCAGCAGCTCGACAAGCACCTATGGCTACACCTTC. It translates to CASSSTSTYGYTF.

The CDR3 region is CASSMSPLGRGSTGELFF. CDR3 in DNA: TGCGCCAGCAGCATGTCCCCTCTTGGGCGGGGGTCGACCGGGGAGCTGTTTTTT. The chain employs TRBV5-1 and TRBJ2-2; 7 bases map to TRBD2. V was clipped by 4 bases and J by 5 bases; unmatched bases: 17. Germline CDR1 is SGHRS and CDR2 is YFSETQ. This CDR3 has 18 amino acids.

The J gene is TRBJ1-5, the V gene TRBV6-1; D is perhaps TRBD1 (6 bases). Per the germline V gene, CDR1 is MNHNS and CDR2 is SASEGT. The ends were cut back, 6 bases at V and 7 bases at J, with 16 bases in the middle. The length of the CDR3 is 14 residues. The CDR3 sequence is CASSEQGPGQPQHF. CDR3 DNA sequence: TGTGCCAGCAGCGAACAGGGTCCAGGGCAGCCCCAGCATTTT.

The chain employs TRBV7-6 and TRBJ2-1; the D call may be TRBD1 or TRBD2 (7 bases each). The CDR3 runs 16 residues. Trimming removed 5 bases at V and 7 bases at J, with 21 bases between. The germline V gene encodes CDR1 SGHVS and CDR2 FNYEAQ. DNA of the CDR3: TGTGCCAGCAGCCCAGGGGGGGGAAGGCTATTGAATGAGCAGTTCTTC. This codes for CASSPGGGRLLNEQFF.

The DNA for the CDR3 is TGTGCCAGCAGCTTTGAGTCCCACTGGTACTCTGGAAACACCATATATTTT. This translates into CASSFESHWYSGNTIYF. J is TRBJ1-3 and V is TRBV7-2; D uncertain. The CDR3 is 17 amino acids. The germline CDR1 and CDR2 sequences are SGHTA and FQGNSA. The V end was cut by 3 bases, the J end by 0 bases, with 15 bases between.

The rearrangement uses TRBV15 and TRBJ2-5, with a weak D call TRBD1 (5 bases). CDR1 is LNHNV, CDR2 YYDKDF, per germline (reference sequence). CDR3 size: 14 residues. Trimming removed 2 bases at V and 5 bases at J, with 12 bases between. CDR3 DNA: TGTGCCACCAGCAGACAGGGCCCGGTGGAGACCCAGTACTTC. Protein product: CATSRQGPVETQYF. The variable domain in full, completed from reference TRBV15 and TRBJ2-5, reads DAMVIQNPRYQVTQFGKPVTLSCSQTLNHNVMYWYQQKSSQAPKLLFHYYDKDFNNEADTPDNFQSRRPNTSFCFLDIRSPGLGDTAMYLCATSRQGPVETQYFGPGTRLLVL.

The CDR3 protein is CASSQGQSLNYGYTF. Written as DNA, the CDR3 is TGCGCCAGCAGCCAAGGCCAATCTCTCAACTATGGCTACACCTTC. The chain carries TRBV4-1 and TRBJ1-2; the D is unclear. Germline CDR1 is MGHRA and CDR2 is YSYEKL. This CDR3 is built from 15 residues. The V gene lost 1 base and the J gene lost 2 bases, with 11 bases spanning the gap.

The chain employs TRBV2 and TRBJ2-5, with 13 bases fitting TRBD2. The V segment lost 4 bases and the J segment 4 bases; nucleotides outside the gene matches: 6. The CDR3 extends over 16 amino acids. Germline loops: CDR1 SNHLY, CDR2 FYNNEI. CDR3 in amino acids: CASSGGTSGVTETQYF. The CDR3 bases are TGTGCCAGCAGTGGCGGGACTAGCGGGGTTACAGAGACCCAGTACTTC.

The rearrangement uses TRBV7-9 and TRBJ2-1, with 12 positions matching TRBD2. V lost 5 bases to trimming and J lost 3 bases; unmatched junction nucleotides: 2. The CDR3 totals 15 residues. The germline V gene encodes CDR1 SEHNR and CDR2 FQNEAQ (reference sequence). The CDR3 spells CASSKTSGSYNEQFF. The CDR3 region has the DNA TGTGCCAGCAGCAAGACTAGCGGGAGCTACAATGAGCAGTTCTTC.

This clone qualifies as hyperexpanded. CDR3 in amino acids: CSVETGSTEAFF. The CDR3 DNA follows: TGCAGCGTAGAAACAGGGAGCACTGAAGCTTTCTTT. The chain employs TRBV29-1 and TRBJ1-1; perhaps TRBD1 as D (6 bases). Germline V gene lookup returns CDR1 SQVTM and CDR2 ANQGSEA. Trimming stripped 6 bases from V and 4 bases from J, with 12 bases between. This CDR3 spans 12 amino acids.

V gene TRBV20-1 combines with J gene TRBJ2-3, with D perhaps matching TRBD1 or TRBD2 (5 bases each). Germline V lookup: CDR1 DFQATT, CDR2 SNEGSKA (reference sequence). The CDR3 loop spans 11 amino acids. V was shortened by 6 bases and J by 6 bases, with 10 bases between the two germline ends. The chain's CDR3 is CSAPWGDTQYF. The CDR3 coding sequence is TGCAGTGCCCCCTGGGGGGATACGCAGTATTTT.

The genes are TRBV5-1 and TRBJ2-1, with D possibly being TRBD1 or TRBD2 (6 bases each). Trimming shortened V by 4 bases and J by 6 bases, and 11 bases separated the two germline ends. Germline V gene data show CDR1 as SGHRS and CDR2 as YFSETQ. The CDR3 spans 13 residues. The CDR3 DNA reads TGCGCCAGCAGCCTGGAGGGGGGCAATGAGCAGTTCTTC. Protein: CASSLEGGNEQFF. Drawing the rest from reference TRBV5-1 and TRBJ2-1, the complete variable domain is KAGVTQTPRYLIKTRGQQVTLSCSPISGHRSVSWYQQTPGQGLQFLFEYFSETQRNKGNFPGRFSGRQFSNSRSEMNVSTLELGDSALYLCASSLEGGNEQFFGPGTRLTVL.

As DNA, the CDR3 is TGTGCCACCTCCCTAGTAGGTGAGCAGTTCTTC. As protein: CATSLVGEQFF. This chain uses TRBV10-3 with TRBJ2-1; D gene uncertain. The length of the CDR3 is 11 residues. Trimming took off 10 bases at V and 9 bases at J, with 13 bases between the two ends. Germline values: CDR1 ENHRY, CDR2 SYGVKD.

The chain couples TRBV2 to TRBJ2-3; D may be TRBD1 (5 bases). Germline assignment: CDR1 SNHLY and CDR2 FYNNEI. The CDR3 has 13 residues. Trimming took off 11 bases at V and 5 bases at J, with 17 bases between the two ends. CDR3 loop: CAGSGLLGDTQYF. CDR3 DNA sequence: TGTGCCGGCTCAGGGTTGTTGGGAGATACGCAGTATTTT.

J is TRBJ1-2 and V is TRBV29-1; 8 nucleotides match TRBD1. V was clipped by 3 bases and J by 6 bases; unmatched bases: 3. CDR3 length: 12 residues. Per the germline V gene, CDR1 is SQVTM and CDR2 is ANQGSEA. CDR3 nucleotide sequence: TGCAGCGTTGAGGGACAGGTCCATGGCTACACCTTC. Its protein product is CSVEGQVHGYTF.

In its sample, this clone was seen a few times. This sequence joins TRBV15 and TRBJ1-1; D uncertain. Germline assignment: CDR1 LNHNV and CDR2 YYDKDF (reference sequence). This CDR3 has 15 residues. Trimming left V 1 base short and J 6 bases short, with 15 bases between. Written as DNA, the CDR3 is TGTGCCACCAGCAGAGCTTTCTCTTCGGCCGCTGAAGCTTTCTTT. Amino acid sequence: CATSRAFSSAAEAFF.

The chain has TRBV5-1 and TRBJ2-7, with D perhaps being TRBD1 or TRBD2 (5 bases each). Germline V CDR1 and CDR2: SGHRS, YFSETQ. The V end lost 3 bases, the J end lost 2 bases, and 15 bases lay between the germline ends. The CDR3 length is 15 residues. CDR3 residues: CASSSDGTSTYEQYF. The DNA of the CDR3 is TGCGCCAGCAGCTCGGACGGGACGTCTACCTACGAGCAGTACTTC.

The chain is built from TRBV5-8 and TRBJ1-2; unclear D gene. Trimming removed 0 bases from V and 6 bases from J, with 12 bases in between. The V gene's germline CDR1 is SGHTS and CDR2 YDEGEE. The CDR3 runs to 14 residues. CDR3 DNA sequence: TGTGCCAGCAGCTTGGTTGCTGGGAGCGATGGCTACACCTTC. Translating gives CASSLVAGSDGYTF.